This T cell receptor (beta chain) stems from a study of blood T cell repertoires in COVID-19. On the study more broadly: The cDNA or gDNA used as material had been derived from T cells, B-cell-depleted T cells, or PBMCs.

CDR3 length: 16 residues. Germline lookup yields CDR1 LNHDA and CDR2 SQIVND (reference sequence). V was clipped by 5 bases and J by 7 bases; unmatched bases: 12. Generated by immunoSEQ multiplex PCR, the TCRdb table keeps only in-frame clones and is missing some. The sample carries just over 650,000 clones, over 80% recorded once. This TCR derives from a woman aged 18-29 years with acute or convalescent COVID-19. The sequenced material came from peripheral blood. The chain carries TRBV19 and TRBJ1-5, with 9 bases fitting TRBD1. CDR3 region: CASSVSQGALRQPQHF. In DNA, the CDR3 is TGTGCCAGTAGTGTCTCACAGGGGGCGCTTCGGCAGCCCCAGCATTTT.